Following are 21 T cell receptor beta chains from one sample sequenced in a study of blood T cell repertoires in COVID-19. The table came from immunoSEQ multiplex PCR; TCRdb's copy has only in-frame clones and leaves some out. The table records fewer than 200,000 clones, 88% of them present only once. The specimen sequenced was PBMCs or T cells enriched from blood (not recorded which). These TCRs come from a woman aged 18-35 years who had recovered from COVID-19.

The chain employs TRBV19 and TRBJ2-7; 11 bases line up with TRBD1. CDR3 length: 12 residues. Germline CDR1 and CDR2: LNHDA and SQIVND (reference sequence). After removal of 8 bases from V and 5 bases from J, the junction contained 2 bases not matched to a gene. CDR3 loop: CASEDRGHEQYF. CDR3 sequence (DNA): TGTGCCAGTGAGGACAGGGGGCACGAGCAGTACTTC.

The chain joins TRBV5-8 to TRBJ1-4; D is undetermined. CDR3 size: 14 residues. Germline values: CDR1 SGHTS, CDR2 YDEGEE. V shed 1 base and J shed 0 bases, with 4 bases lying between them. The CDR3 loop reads CASSLPATNEKLFF. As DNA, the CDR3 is TGTGCCAGCAGCTTGCCGGCAACTAATGAAAAACTGTTTTTT.

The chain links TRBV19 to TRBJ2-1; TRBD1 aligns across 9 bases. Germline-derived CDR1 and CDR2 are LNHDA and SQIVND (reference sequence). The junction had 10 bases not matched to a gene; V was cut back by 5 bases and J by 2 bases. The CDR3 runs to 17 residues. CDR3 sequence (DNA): TGTGCCAGTAGTTCTCCCTCCGGGACAGGGCCCTACAATGAGCAGTTCTTC. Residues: CASSSPSGTGPYNEQFF.

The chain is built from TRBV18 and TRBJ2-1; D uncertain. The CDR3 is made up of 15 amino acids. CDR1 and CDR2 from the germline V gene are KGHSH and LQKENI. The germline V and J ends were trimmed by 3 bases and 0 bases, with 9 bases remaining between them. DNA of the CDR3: TGTGCCAGCTCACCCCCCGAGAGCTCCTACAATGAGCAGTTCTTC. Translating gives CASSPPESSYNEQFF.

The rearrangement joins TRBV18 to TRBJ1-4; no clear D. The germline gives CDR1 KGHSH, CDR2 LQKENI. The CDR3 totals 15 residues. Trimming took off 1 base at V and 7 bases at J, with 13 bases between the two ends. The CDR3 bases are TGTGCCAGCTCACCACAAGGAGGAAATGGTGAAAAACTGTTTTTT. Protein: CASSPQGGNGEKLFF.

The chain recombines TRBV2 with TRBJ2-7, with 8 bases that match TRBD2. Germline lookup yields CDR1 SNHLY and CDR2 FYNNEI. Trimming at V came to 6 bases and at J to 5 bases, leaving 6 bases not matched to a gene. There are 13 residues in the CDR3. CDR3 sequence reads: CASRPGLAHEQYF. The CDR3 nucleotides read TGTGCCAGCAGACCCGGACTAGCTCACGAGCAGTACTTC.

The CDR3 protein is CASSQETGQGQLPYGYTF. CDR3 nucleotides: TGTGCCAGCAGCCAAGAGACTGGACAGGGGCAGTTGCCCTATGGCTACACCTTC. V and J are TRBV3-1 (or the pseudogene TRBV3-2) and TRBJ1-2, with TRBD1 identical over 9 bases. V lost 0 bases to trimming and J lost 4 bases; unmatched junction nucleotides: 12. The CDR3 consists of 18 residues. The germline V gene encodes CDR1 LGHDT and CDR2 YNNKEL (reference sequence).

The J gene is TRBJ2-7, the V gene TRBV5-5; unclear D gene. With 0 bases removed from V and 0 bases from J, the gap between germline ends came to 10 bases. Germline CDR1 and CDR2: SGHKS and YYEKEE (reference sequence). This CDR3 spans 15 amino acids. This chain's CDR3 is CASSLAPESSYEQYF. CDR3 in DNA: TGTGCCAGCAGCTTGGCGCCGGAGAGCTCCTACGAGCAGTACTTC.

The CDR3 reads CASSKYERQGQGAFF. CDR3 bases: TGTGCCAGCAGCAAATACGAAAGACAGGGTCAGGGAGCTTTCTTT. V and J are TRBV11-2 and TRBJ1-1; 7 nucleotides line up with TRBD1. CDR3 size: 15 residues. Trimming took 5 bases from V and 10 from J; bases not matched to a gene: 16. CDR1 SGHAT and CDR2 FQNNGV come from the germline V gene. The full variable domain, rest sourced from reference TRBV11-2 and TRBJ1-1, is EAGVAQSPRYKIIEKRQSVAFWCNPISGHATLYWYQQILGQGPKLLIQFQNNGVVDDSQLPKDRFSAERLKGVDSTLKIQPAKLEDSAVYLCASSKYERQGQGAFFGQGTRLTVV.

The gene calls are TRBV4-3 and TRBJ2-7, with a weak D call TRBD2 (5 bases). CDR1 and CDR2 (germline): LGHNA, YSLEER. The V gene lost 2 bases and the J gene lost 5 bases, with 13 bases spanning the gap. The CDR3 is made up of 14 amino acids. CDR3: CASSQLAGSHEQYF. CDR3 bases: TGCGCCAGCAGCCAACTGGCGGGTTCGCACGAGCAGTACTTC.

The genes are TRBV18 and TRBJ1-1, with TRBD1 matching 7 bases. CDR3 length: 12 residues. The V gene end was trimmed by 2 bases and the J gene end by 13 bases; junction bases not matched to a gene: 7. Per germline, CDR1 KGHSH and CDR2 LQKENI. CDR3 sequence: CASSPSGQGDFF. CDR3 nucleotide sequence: TGTGCCAGCTCACCATCCGGGCAGGGGGATTTCTTT.

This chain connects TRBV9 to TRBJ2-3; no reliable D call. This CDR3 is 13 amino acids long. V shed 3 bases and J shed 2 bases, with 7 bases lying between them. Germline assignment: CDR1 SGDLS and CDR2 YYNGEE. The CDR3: CASSAPYTDTQYF. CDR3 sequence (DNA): TGTGCCAGCAGCGCTCCTTACACAGATACGCAGTATTTT.

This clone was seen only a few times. CDR3 in amino acids: CSARGGVTYEQYF. CDR3 bases: TGCAGCGCTCGCGGGGGGGTAACCTACGAGCAGTACTTC. The chain couples TRBV29-1 to TRBJ2-7; 9 bases map to TRBD2. Germline CDR1 SQVTM, CDR2 ANQGSEA. J lost 2 bases, V lost 7 bases, and 6 bases had no gene match. The CDR3 has 13 residues.

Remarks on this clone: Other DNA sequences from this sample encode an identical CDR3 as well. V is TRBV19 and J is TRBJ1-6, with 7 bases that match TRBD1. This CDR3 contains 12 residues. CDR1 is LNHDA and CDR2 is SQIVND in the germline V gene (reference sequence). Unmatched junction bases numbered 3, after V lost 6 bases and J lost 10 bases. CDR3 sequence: CASRTGNSPLHF. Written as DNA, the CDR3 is TGTGCCAGTAGGACAGGGAACTCACCCCTCCACTTT.

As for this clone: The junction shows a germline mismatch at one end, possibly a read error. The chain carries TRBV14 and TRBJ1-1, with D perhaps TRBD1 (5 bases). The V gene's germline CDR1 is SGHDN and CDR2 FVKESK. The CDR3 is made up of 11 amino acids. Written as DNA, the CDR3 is TGTGCCAGCAGCAAAACGGTGGAACAGGCATTT. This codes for CASSKTVEQAF.

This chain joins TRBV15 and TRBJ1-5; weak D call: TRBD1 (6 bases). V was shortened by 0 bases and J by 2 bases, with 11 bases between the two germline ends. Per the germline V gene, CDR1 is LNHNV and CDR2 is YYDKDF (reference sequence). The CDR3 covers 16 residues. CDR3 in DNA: TGTGCCACCAGCAGAGATACGGCAGGGGGCAATCAGCCCCAGCATTTT. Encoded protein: CATSRDTAGGNQPQHF. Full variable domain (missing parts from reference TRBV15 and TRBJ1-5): DAMVIQNPRYQVTQFGKPVTLSCSQTLNHNVMYWYQQKSSQAPKLLFHYYDKDFNNEADTPDNFQSRRPNTSFCFLDIRSPGLGDTAMYLCATSRDTAGGNQPQHFGDGTRLSIL.

The DNA of the CDR3 is TGTGCCAGCAGTTTACTTGGGGCGCAAGCTTTCTTT. This sequence encodes CASSLLGAQAFF. The chain joins TRBV28 to TRBJ1-1; weak D call: TRBD1 (5 bases). Germline V gene data show CDR1 as MDHEN and CDR2 as SYDVKM. The CDR3 runs 12 residues. With 2 bases removed from V and 9 bases from J, the gap between germline ends came to 10 bases.

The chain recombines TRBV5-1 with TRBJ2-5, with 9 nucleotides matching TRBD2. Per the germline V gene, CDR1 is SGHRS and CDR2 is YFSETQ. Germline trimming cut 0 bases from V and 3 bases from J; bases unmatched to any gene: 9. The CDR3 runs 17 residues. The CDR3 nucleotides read TGCGCCAGCAGCTTGGGCGGGACTAGCAGGTTTGAAGAGACCCAGTACTTC. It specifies CASSLGGTSRFEETQYF.

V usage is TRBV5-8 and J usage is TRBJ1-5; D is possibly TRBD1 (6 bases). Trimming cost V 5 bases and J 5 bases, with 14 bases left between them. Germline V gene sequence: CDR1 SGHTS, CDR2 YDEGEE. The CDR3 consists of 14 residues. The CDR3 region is CASRLQGGDQPQHF. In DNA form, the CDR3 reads TGTGCCAGCAGGCTACAGGGTGGAGATCAGCCCCAGCATTTT. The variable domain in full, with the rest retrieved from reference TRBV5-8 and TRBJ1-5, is EAGVTQSPTHLIKTRGQQATLRCSPISGHTSVYWYQQALGLGLQFLLWYDEGEERNRGNFPPRFSGRQFPNYSSELNVNALELEDSALYLCASRLQGGDQPQHFGDGTRLSIL.

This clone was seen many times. CDR3 DNA sequence: TGTGCCAGCAGCTGGACAGCGAGCTCTGGAAACACCATATATTTT. Its translation: CASSWTASSGNTIYF. The J gene is TRBJ1-3, the V gene TRBV28, with a possible D match to TRBD1 (6 bases). The CDR3 sequence is 15 residues long. V was trimmed by 6 bases and J by 0 bases, leaving 12 bases between them. CDR1 is MDHEN and CDR2 is SYDVKM in the germline V gene.

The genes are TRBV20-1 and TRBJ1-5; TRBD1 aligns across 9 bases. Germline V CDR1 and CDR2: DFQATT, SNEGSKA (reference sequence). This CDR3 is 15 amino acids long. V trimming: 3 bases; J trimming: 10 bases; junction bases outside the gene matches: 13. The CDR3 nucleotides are TGCAGTGCTAGTATAGCGTTGGGACAGGGAGAACCCCAGCATTTT. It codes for CSASIALGQGEPQHF.